Listed here are 6 T cell receptor beta chains from one sample, sequenced in a study of T-cell reconstitution after alpha-beta-depleted transplantation in children. A library of TCRbeta sequences, prepared with unique molecular identifiers, was generated. MiXCR, applied by TCRdb to the PCR reads, yields one record per CDR3 protein. Of hundreds of thousands of distinct CDR3 sequences listed, roughly a tenth are singletons. The sequencing here drew on PBMCs, taken before TCRalphabeta/CD19-depleted stem cell transplant. Every receptor here comes from a child aged 2 to 10 with inherited bone marrow failure, due to receive a stem cell transplant.

Ten or more counts support this clonotype. The chain recombines TRBV5-1 with TRBJ1-2; tentative D call: TRBD1 (6 bases). The CDR3 contains 15 residues. V dropped 1 base and J dropped 6 bases, with 16 bases sitting between them. CDR1 is SGHRS, CDR2 YFSETQ, per germline. The CDR3 DNA reads TGCGCCAGCAGCTTGCAGCCAACAGAGGGGGATGGCTACACCTTC. Protein product: CASSLQPTEGDGYTF.

This chain links TRBV5-1 with TRBJ1-6, with D unclear. The germline V and J ends were trimmed by 0 bases and 10 bases, with 11 bases remaining between them. The V gene's germline CDR1 is SGHRS and CDR2 YFSETQ. The length of the CDR3 is 14 residues. In DNA form, the CDR3 reads TGCGCCAGCAGCTTGGCAGAACCTAGATCACCCCTCCACTTT. Its protein is CASSLAEPRSPLHF.

This clonotype was detected ten times or more. The chain is built from TRBV12-3 or TRBV12-4 and TRBJ2-3; 9 nucleotides align to TRBD1. Losses at the gene ends were 5 bases for V and 2 bases for J; bases not matched to a gene: 8. This CDR3 comprises 16 residues. The CDR3 loop is CASSPGTGRVTDTQYF. The CDR3 nucleotides are TGTGCCAGCAGTCCCGGGACAGGGAGGGTCACAGATACGCAGTATTTT.

The table lists this clonotype with many counts. The genes are TRBV4-3 and TRBJ2-1; tentative D call: TRBD2 (5 bases). The CDR3 totals 15 residues. With 0 bases removed from V and 4 bases from J, the gap between germline ends came to 10 bases. Looked up from germline, CDR1 is LGHNA and CDR2 is YSLEER. The CDR3 bases are TGCGCCAGCAGCCAAGATTCTAGCAGTTACAATGAGCAGTTCTTC. This codes for CASSQDSSSYNEQFF.

Concerning this clonotype: At one end, the junction sequence differs from germline, possibly due to a read error. The V gene is TRBV2, the J gene TRBJ1-2; the match to TRBD1 covers 7 bases. CDR3 size: 15 residues. Per germline, CDR1 SNHLY and CDR2 FYNNEI. CDR3 DNA sequence: TGTGCCAGCAGTGAGGAGGGGGCCGCTAACTATGGCCACACCTTC. Translation gives CASSEEGAANYGHTF. Full variable domain (remainder filled in from reference TRBV2 and TRBJ1-2): EPEVTQTPSHQVTQMGQEVILRCVPISNHLYFYWYRQILGQKVEFLVSFYNNEISEKSEIFDDQFSVERPDGSNFTLKIRSTKLEDSAMYFCASSEEGAANYGHTFGSGTRLTVV.

This clonotype was counted many times. This rearrangement joins TRBV4-3 to TRBJ1-1; possible D gene TRBD1, 5 bases. The CDR3 sequence is 16 residues long. Germline values: CDR1 LGHNA, CDR2 YSLEER. The V gene lost 1 base and the J gene lost 1 base, with 13 bases spanning the gap. CDR3 region: CASSQVLGAENTEAFF. DNA of the CDR3: TGCGCCAGCAGCCAAGTTCTAGGGGCGGAGAACACTGAAGCTTTCTTT.